These 14 T cell receptor beta chains originate from one sample sequenced in a study of blood T cells in healthy people across ages. A second about 6 to 11 cycle PCR used barcoded and J-beta primers. TCRdb reprocessed the 5' RACE reads via MiXCR and lists one record per CDR3 protein. The sample holds some 1.5 million distinct CDR3 sequences, approximately 43% seen once. Sequencing was carried out using blood. The source is a woman between 18 and 29 years old in good health.

Only a few counts were recorded for this clonotype. The V and J genes are TRBV20-1 and TRBJ2-1; the match to TRBD2 covers 14 bases. The CDR3 is 15 residues long. Trimming took 1 base from V and 6 from J; bases not matched to a gene: 2. Germline CDR1 and CDR2: DFQATT and SNEGSKA (reference sequence). The CDR3 loop is CSARGLAGGVNEQFF. CDR3 nucleotide sequence: TGCAGTGCTAGAGGACTAGCGGGAGGGGTCAATGAGCAGTTCTTC.

This clonotype was seen a handful of times. The V call is TRBV9, the J call TRBJ2-3; 14 bases line up with TRBD2. Germline V CDR1 and CDR2: SGDLS, YYNGEE. V lost 4 bases and J lost 1; bases outside the gene matches: 11. This CDR3 is built from 19 residues. The CDR3 sequence is CASSSPTSGGALGTDTQYF. CDR3 nucleotides: TGTGCCAGCAGCTCACCGACTAGCGGGGGGGCCTTGGGCACAGATACGCAGTATTTT.

This clonotype was recorded a few times. This chain joins TRBV6-6 and TRBJ2-7, with 7 bases that match TRBD2. Trimming at V came to 2 bases and at J to 3 bases, leaving 7 bases not matched to a gene. This CDR3 comprises 15 residues. Germline assignment: CDR1 MNHNY and CDR2 SVGAGI (reference sequence). CDR3 DNA sequence: TGTGCCAGCAGTTACAGCGAGACTAGCTTCTACGAGCAGTACTTC. Translation: CASSYSETSFYEQYF.

The V gene is TRBV29-1, the J gene TRBJ1-2; the D gene is possibly TRBD1 (6 bases). The CDR3 is 16 amino acids. Germline V CDR1 and CDR2: SQVTM, ANQGSEA. V was trimmed by 1 base and J by 4 bases, leaving 19 bases between them. The CDR3 here is CSVEGAPGQMLYGYTF. DNA of the CDR3: TGCAGCGTTGAAGGCGCCCCGGGACAAATGCTCTATGGCTACACCTTC.

In its sample, this clonotype was seen a few times. V and J are TRBV4-1 and TRBJ1-2, with TRBD1 identical over 9 bases. The germline V gene encodes CDR1 MGHRA and CDR2 YSYEKL. V gave up 1 base and J gave up 1 base; unmatched junction bases: 1. The CDR3 runs to 15 residues. CDR3 region: CASSQVDRGNYGYTF. Written as DNA, the CDR3 is TGCGCCAGCAGCCAAGTGGACAGGGGTAACTATGGCTACACCTTC.

The chain employs TRBV20-1 and TRBJ1-5; 7 bases match TRBD1. Germline V gene data show CDR1 as DFQATT and CDR2 as SNEGSKA (reference sequence). The CDR3 covers 13 residues. The junction had 5 bases not matched to a gene; V was cut back by 4 bases and J by 5 bases. In DNA, the CDR3 is TGCAGTGCTACCTACGGGACAGATCAGCCCCAGCATTTT. This encodes CSATYGTDQPQHF.

This clonotype was observed a handful of times. The chain joins TRBV6-6 to TRBJ1-1; D unclear. CDR1 and CDR2 (germline): MNHNY, SVGAGI (reference sequence). The CDR3 is 15 amino acids. V lost 2 bases to trimming and J lost 7 bases, with 17 bases between them. The CDR3 loop reads CASSYTSVEVGEAFF. In DNA form, the CDR3 reads TGTGCCAGCAGTTACACCTCCGTGGAAGTGGGTGAAGCTTTCTTT.

This clonotype was counted between two and nine times. The chain is built from TRBV7-2 and TRBJ2-7, with 9 bases fitting TRBD2. V dropped 1 base and J dropped 2; count of bases not matched to a gene: 3. CDR1 and CDR2 (germline): SGHTA, FQGNSA. The CDR3 has 15 amino acids. CDR3 residues: CASSLDLAGTYEQYF. The CDR3 DNA is TGTGCCAGCAGCTTAGACCTAGCGGGAACCTACGAGCAGTACTTC.

Points on this clonotype: At one end the junction does not follow the germline gene, possibly because of a read error. This chain links TRBV19 with TRBJ2-4; 13 positions match TRBD2. Germline CDR1 reads LNHDA; CDR2 reads SQIVND (reference sequence). The CDR3 covers 17 residues. The DNA of the CDR3 is TGTGTCAGTAGTGTGACTAGCGGGAGGCTAGCCAAAAACATTCAGTACTTC. This gives the protein CVSSVTSGRLAKNIQYF.

The chain joins TRBV3-1 to TRBJ1-4, with D maybe TRBD1 (6 bases). Germline CDR1 LGHDT, CDR2 YNNKEL (reference sequence). The CDR3 consists of 17 residues. V was shortened by 0 bases and J by 10 bases, with 21 bases between the two germline ends. The DNA for the CDR3 is TGTGCCAGCAGCCAAGATCGGGGGGGGCTTACGGCCGGAAAACTGTTTTTT. Translating it yields CASSQDRGGLTAGKLFF.

This clonotype was seen a handful of times. V gene TRBV2 combines with J gene TRBJ1-2; 7 bases line up with TRBD1. CDR3 length: 14 amino acids. Germline V gene data show CDR1 as SNHLY and CDR2 as FYNNEI. V lost 6 bases, J lost 7 bases, and 11 bases stayed unmatched. This CDR3 is CASRRDSPVGGYTF. The CDR3 DNA reads TGTGCCAGCAGGAGGGACAGCCCTGTGGGTGGCTACACCTTC.

The rearrangement links TRBV29-1 to TRBJ2-5, with TRBD2 matching over 8 bases. The last part of the DNA fits TRBJ2-7 better; the J call may be wrong. The CDR3 contains 13 residues. Germline CDR1 reads SQVTM; CDR2 reads ANQGSEA. The DNA for the CDR3 is TGCAGCGTTGGGGGGACTAGTCTCTACGAGCAGTACTTC. Amino acid sequence: CSVGGTSLYEQYF.

The chain links TRBV4-1 to TRBJ2-3, with TRBD1 matching over 8 bases. Germline CDR1 MGHRA, CDR2 YSYEKL. The CDR3 has 17 residues. V was clipped by 4 bases and J by 0 bases; unmatched bases: 9. The CDR3 DNA reads TGCGCCAGCAGCCGGGACCGGACAGGGCCTAGCACAGATACGCAGTATTTT. Its translation: CASSRDRTGPSTDTQYF.

In this sample, this clonotype turned up once. This chain links TRBV10-2 with TRBJ1-1, with 11 bases that match TRBD1. The trim removed 6 bases at V and 5 bases at J, leaving 11 bases unmatched. This CDR3 contains 16 residues. The germline V gene encodes CDR1 WSHSY and CDR2 SAAADI. The CDR3 loop reads CASRLLTGTGGTEAFF. The DNA of the CDR3 is TGCGCCAGCAGGTTGCTGACCGGGACAGGGGGAACTGAAGCTTTCTTT.